This T cell receptor beta chain was recovered during a study of shared clonotypes between healthy human individuals. Whole-study context: Each donor contributed plates that comprised three CD4 naive, three CD4 memory, two CD8 naive and one CD8 memory.

The CDR3 consists of 13 residues. CDR1 and CDR2 from the germline V gene are GTSNPN and SVGIG (reference sequence). Trimming shortened V by 0 bases and J by 7 bases, and 10 bases separated the two germline ends. Concerning this clone: Other DNA variants within this sample encode the same CDR3.

Libraries were prepared by immunoSEQ multiplex PCR; TCRdb keeps only in-frame clonotypes and omits some of them. The sample carries some 1,100,000 clones, approximately 80% recorded once. The sequence was obtained from a man aged 18 to 30 in good health. Some clones in this sample may be carry-over from other donors' samples. This chain connects TRBV30 to TRBJ1-3; no reliable D call. The sequencing sample was made of memory CD4+ T cells from PBMCs. Subset noted: CD45RA-negative fraction. The CDR3 protein is CAWSVSGGNTIYF. DNA of the CDR3: TGTGCCTGGAGTGTCTCGGGAGGGAACACCATATATTTT.